A single sample is the source of the 9 T cell receptor beta chains below, sequenced in a study of blood T cell repertoires in COVID-19. Data came from immunoSEQ multiplex PCR; TCRdb stores just in-frame clones and leaves some out. This table has roughly 250,000 clones, 70% to 85% appearing once. The sequencing sample was made of peripheral blood. The origin of the receptors is a woman of 80 years or more with acute or convalescent COVID-19.

The table lists this clone with a count of one. The chain recombines TRBV12-2 with TRBJ2-2; TRBD2 was called by the table and not checked on the DNA. TRBV12-2 represents a pseudogene. The CDR3 contains 12 residues. The CDR3 bases are TGTGCAAGTCGCTCGAACTCCGGGGAGCTGTTTTTT. Translating it yields CASRSNSGELFF.

The chain combines TRBV5-1 with TRBJ2-3, with 11 bases fitting TRBD2. CDR1 SGHRS and CDR2 YFSETQ come from the germline V gene. This CDR3 is 16 amino acids long. V trimming: 0 bases; J trimming: 4 bases; junction bases outside the gene matches: 4. The chain's CDR3 is CASSLELAGGADTQYF. CDR3 sequence (DNA): TGCGCCAGCAGCTTGGAGCTAGCGGGAGGAGCAGATACGCAGTATTTT.

This clone occurred a few times. This chain links TRBV6-2 or TRBV6-3 with TRBJ1-5; possible D gene TRBD1, 5 bases. CDR3 length: 17 residues. Trimming removed 5 bases at V and 2 bases at J, with 19 bases between. Per germline, CDR1 MNHEY and CDR2 SVGEGT. The CDR3 protein is CASSPSAGRMGNQPQHF. As DNA, the CDR3 is TGTGCCAGCAGTCCCAGCGCGGGGCGCATGGGCAATCAGCCCCAGCATTTT.

This chain joins TRBV19 and TRBJ2-5, with 10 bases that match TRBD2. Germline CDR1 LNHDA, CDR2 SQIVND (reference sequence). The CDR3 is 17 amino acids. J lost 5 bases, V lost 5 bases, and 14 bases had no gene match. The CDR3 DNA is TGTGCCAGTAGTTCCCAACCGGGACTAGCGATGGGGGAGACCCAGTACTTC. Its translation is CASSSQPGLAMGETQYF.

This chain links TRBV27 with TRBJ2-1; tentative D call: TRBD1 (6 bases). V lost 6 bases to trimming and J lost 4 bases, with 13 bases between them. The germline CDR1 and CDR2 sequences are MNHEY and SMNVEV (reference sequence). The CDR3 contains 14 residues. CDR3 bases: TGTGCCAGCAGAAGAGGGGGTCAGTACAATGAGCAGTTCTTC. Translation: CASRRGGQYNEQFF.

The chain employs TRBV28 and TRBJ2-4; a possible D gene is TRBD2 (7 bases). The germline V gene encodes CDR1 MDHEN and CDR2 SYDVKM. Trimming removed 6 bases from V and 3 bases from J, with 15 bases in between. There are 15 residues in the CDR3. The CDR3 DNA follows: TGTGCCAGCAGGACCGGGGGGCAGGGCAAAAACATTCAGTACTTC. Protein: CASRTGGQGKNIQYF.

This clone showed up just once. The rearrangement links TRBV5-1 to TRBJ2-4; 10 bases align to TRBD2. The J segment lost 9 bases and the V segment lost 4 bases, leaving 7 bases of the junction unmatched. The CDR3 is 14 residues long. CDR1 and CDR2 (germline): SGHRS, YFSETQ. This chain's CDR3 is CASSPSGGASIQYF. CDR3 coding DNA: TGCGCCAGCAGCCCAAGCGGGGGGGCCAGCATTCAGTACTTC.

CDR3 sequence (DNA): TGTGCCAGTAGTATAGGAGGGCGGCCCTCGTTCGAGACCCAGTACTTC. Translation: CASSIGGRPSFETQYF. V usage is TRBV19 and J usage is TRBJ2-5; tentatively, D is TRBD2 (5 bases). The CDR3 contains 16 residues. Per germline, CDR1 LNHDA and CDR2 SQIVND (reference sequence). V was pared by 1 base and J by 5 bases, with 17 bases between.

The chain carries TRBV2 and TRBJ1-2; tentatively, D is TRBD1 (5 bases). The CDR3 is made up of 12 amino acids. Per germline, CDR1 SNHLY and CDR2 FYNNEI. Trimming removed 10 bases at V and 5 bases at J, with 14 bases between. CDR3 nucleotides: TGTGCCAAACTGGGGGGATCGTATGGCTACACCTTC. This translates into CAKLGGSYGYTF. Combining the CDR3 with reference TRBV2 and TRBJ1-2 gives the whole variable domain EPEVTQTPSHQVTQMGQEVILRCVPISNHLYFYWYRQILGQKVEFLVSFYNNEISEKSEIFDDQFSVERPDGSNFTLKIRSTKLEDSAMYFCAKLGGSYGYTFGSGTRLTVV.